The 24 T cell receptor beta chains presented below share a single source sample, sequenced in a study of blood T cell repertoires in COVID-19. Profiled with immunoSEQ multiplex PCR; TCRdb holds only in-frame clones, not every one. The repertoire holds more than 250,000 clones, with nearly 85% as singletons. The sequenced sample consisted of peripheral blood. Receptors were obtained from a human donor in a cohort sampled during active COVID-19.

V gene TRBV27 combines with J gene TRBJ1-2; 8 positions match TRBD1. CDR1 and CDR2 (germline): MNHEY, SMNVEV (reference sequence). This CDR3 contains 15 residues. Trimming at V came to 5 bases and at J to 4 bases, leaving 9 bases not matched to a gene. Here the CDR3 DNA reads TGTGCCAGCAGTGCTGACAGGGGAAGATTCTATGGCTACACCTTC. Translation gives CASSADRGRFYGYTF.

The CDR3 DNA reads as TGTGCCAGCAACCCACCGCTCCAGGACAATGAGCAGTTCTTC. Protein sequence: CASNPPLQDNEQFF. The chain combines TRBV7-2 with TRBJ2-1; D gene unclear. The germline CDR1 and CDR2 sequences are SGHTA and FQGNSA. The CDR3 loop spans 14 amino acids. V was trimmed by 7 bases and J by 5 bases, leaving 15 bases between them.

The chain recombines TRBV7-2 with TRBJ2-4; maybe TRBD2 (5 bases). V lost 8 bases, J lost 7 bases, and 27 bases lay in between. The CDR3 covers 17 residues. Germline-derived CDR1 and CDR2 are SGHTA and FQGNSA. The chain's CDR3 is CASQPRGVALGVNIQYF. CDR3 nucleotides: TGTGCCAGCCAGCCAAGAGGTGTTGCACTAGGAGTCAACATTCAGTACTTC.

The chain has TRBV27 and TRBJ2-3, with 7 bases lining up with TRBD1. Germline V gene lookup returns CDR1 MNHEY and CDR2 SMNVEV (reference sequence). Trimming removed 3 bases from V and 3 bases from J; junction bases left unmatched: 6. The CDR3 runs 15 residues. The CDR3 DNA is TGTGCCAGCAGTTTGTTGGGGACAGCAACAGATACGCAGTATTTT. It codes for CASSLLGTATDTQYF.

The chain is built from TRBV7-9 and TRBJ2-3; no clear D. Trimming took 1 base from V and 4 from J, leaving 15 bases between them. Germline V gene data show CDR1 as SEHNR and CDR2 as FQNEAQ (reference sequence). CDR3 size: 16 residues. The CDR3 loop reads CASSLGRNLQADTQYF. The CDR3 DNA follows: TGTGCCAGCAGCTTAGGAAGGAATCTTCAGGCAGATACGCAGTATTTT.

This chain joins TRBV6-4 and TRBJ2-1, with D maybe TRBD1 (5 bases). V was clipped by 4 bases and J by 8 bases, with 15 bases between them. This CDR3 region has 14 residues. Germline CDR1 reads MRHNA; CDR2 reads SNTAGT. CDR3 bases: TGTGCCAGCAGTGTTGAGCTGGGGCGGCATGAGCAGTTCTTC. It is translated as CASSVELGRHEQFF.

This chain uses TRBV11-2 with TRBJ2-7; 8 bases agree with TRBD1. Germline assignment: CDR1 SGHAT and CDR2 FQNNGV. The V and J ends lost 4 bases and 0 bases, in that order; junction bases with no gene match: 5. This CDR3 region has 15 residues. In nucleotides, the CDR3 is TGTGCCAGCAGCTCCCGACAGGGGACCTCCTACGAGCAGTACTTC. Protein product: CASSSRQGTSYEQYF.

V is TRBV3-1 (or the pseudogene TRBV3-2) and J is TRBJ2-5; tentatively, D is TRBD1 (6 bases). The CDR3 has 17 residues. Trimming cost V 2 bases and J 5 bases, with 21 bases left between them. Per the germline V gene, CDR1 is LGHDT and CDR2 is YNNKEL (reference sequence). The CDR3, as DNA: TGTGCCAGCAGCCAAAGGACAGTTGGTACCGGATGGGAGACCCAGTACTTC. Translation: CASSQRTVGTGWETQYF.

The V gene is TRBV4-1, the J gene TRBJ1-2, with 9 positions matching TRBD1. V was clipped by 0 bases and J by 7 bases; unmatched bases: 3. Germline CDR1 MGHRA, CDR2 YSYEKL. The CDR3 is 14 amino acids. The DNA for the CDR3 is TGCGCCAGCAGCCAAGACAGGACAGGGGTTGGCTACACCTTC. It specifies CASSQDRTGVGYTF.

This sequence joins TRBV20-1 and TRBJ1-1, with D perhaps TRBD1 (5 bases). The CDR3 sequence is 11 residues long. Germline-derived CDR1 and CDR2 are DFQATT and SNEGSKA (reference sequence). V was clipped by 6 bases and J by 11 bases, with 16 bases between them. The DNA of the CDR3 is TGCAGTGCGCCGGACACCCCCCGGGCTTTCTTT. This encodes CSAPDTPRAFF.

This clone has only one observation. The V call is TRBV10-3, the J call TRBJ1-3; tentative D call: TRBD1 (6 bases). The germline gives CDR1 ENHRY, CDR2 SYGVKD. CDR3 length: 14 amino acids. V was clipped by 6 bases and J by 0 bases, with 9 bases between them. The CDR3: CAIRGQNSGNTIYF. The CDR3 coding sequence is TGTGCCATCAGAGGACAGAACTCTGGAAACACCATATATTTT.

CDR3: CSGGRGEARTDTQYF. Here the CDR3 DNA reads TGCAGTGGGGGACGGGGGGAGGCCCGCACAGATACGCAGTATTTT. V usage is TRBV29-1 and J usage is TRBJ2-3, with TRBD2 matching over 7 bases. Germline loops: CDR1 SQVTM, CDR2 ANQGSEA. The CDR3 totals 15 residues.

For the CDR3, the DNA is TGTGCCAGCAGCCCTTGGACTAAGCTAGAGACCCAGTACTTC. Its protein product is CASSPWTKLETQYF. The chain has TRBV5-6 and TRBJ2-5; tentatively, D is TRBD2 (6 bases). Germline V gene data show CDR1 as SGHDT and CDR2 as YYEEEE. Deletions cut 4 bases from V and 4 bases from J, with 14 bases between. The length of the CDR3 is 14 residues.

This clone was found once. The chain is built from TRBV6-1 and TRBJ2-5; D is possibly TRBD1 (5 bases). V dropped 1 base and J dropped 12 bases, with 9 bases sitting between them. CDR1 and CDR2 (germline): MNHNS, SASEGT. The CDR3 has 11 residues. CDR3 bases: TGTGCCAGCAGTGAAGGGCTAGGGGAGTACTTC. The encoded protein is CASSEGLGEYF.

This chain links TRBV7-9 with TRBJ2-5; the match to TRBD2 covers 10 bases. The CDR3 loop spans 17 amino acids. V gave up 2 bases and J gave up 3 bases; unmatched junction bases: 9. Looked up from germline, CDR1 is SEHNR and CDR2 is FQNEAQ (reference sequence). CDR3 coding DNA: TGTGCCAGCAGCTTAAGAGCGGGAGGGCCTTTAAAAGAGACCCAGTACTTC. It codes for CASSLRAGGPLKETQYF.

This clone appeared a few times. V is TRBV19 and J is TRBJ2-1; possible D gene TRBD1, 6 bases. Trimming removed 4 bases from V and 5 bases from J, with 9 bases in between. Germline V gene data show CDR1 as LNHDA and CDR2 as SQIVND (reference sequence). This CDR3 region has 13 residues. CDR3 sequence (DNA): TGTGCCAGTAGTAGGGGGCGAAACAATGAGCAGTTCTTC. Its translation is CASSRGRNNEQFF.

The gene calls are TRBV7-2 and TRBJ2-5, with D perhaps matching TRBD2 (7 bases). Germline CDR1 is SGHTA and CDR2 is FQGNSA. V lost 5 bases and J 5 bases, leaving 18 bases between the germline ends. This CDR3 spans 15 amino acids. The CDR3 reads CASSPWRGRGETQYF. In DNA, the CDR3 is TGTGCCAGCAGCCCCTGGCGGGGGAGGGGGGAGACCCAGTACTTC.

The chain recombines TRBV11-2 with TRBJ2-7, with a tentative D call TRBD1 (6 bases). CDR3 size: 18 residues. V dropped 5 bases and J dropped 2 bases, with 25 bases sitting between them. Germline V gives CDR1 SGHAT, CDR2 FQNNGV. The CDR3 DNA sequence: TGTGCCAGCAGCCCCATAGGTCGGGGACGGGACACCCCCTACGAGCAGTACTTC. This encodes CASSPIGRGRDTPYEQYF.

The rearrangement uses TRBV27 and TRBJ2-1; no definite D call. V was trimmed by 6 bases and J by 2 bases, leaving 14 bases between them. The CDR3 runs to 15 residues. Germline assignment: CDR1 MNHEY and CDR2 SMNVEV (reference sequence). For the CDR3, the DNA is TGTGCCAGCAGGGCGAGAGGAGAGACCTACAATGAGCAGTTCTTC. Translation gives CASRARGETYNEQFF.

V gene TRBV4-2 combines with J gene TRBJ1-6, with 7 bases lining up with TRBD1. Germline V gene data show CDR1 as LGHNA and CDR2 as YNFKEQ. The V segment lost 0 bases and the J segment 4 bases; nucleotides outside the gene matches: 9. This CDR3 is built from 18 residues. The CDR3 is CASSQESLQGRYNSPLHF. The CDR3 DNA reads TGTGCCAGCAGCCAAGAGAGTTTACAGGGGCGATATAATTCACCCCTCCACTTT.

V and J are TRBV3-1 (or the pseudogene TRBV3-2) and TRBJ2-6, with D hard to call. The germline CDR1 and CDR2 sequences are LGHDT and YNNKEL (reference sequence). Trimming took off 2 bases at V and 0 bases at J, with 8 bases between the two ends. The CDR3 runs 16 residues. The CDR3 reads CASSQPGVSGANVLTF. CDR3 bases: TGTGCCAGCAGCCAACCTGGAGTCTCTGGGGCCAACGTCCTGACTTTC.

The chain carries TRBV25-1 and TRBJ2-4, with a weak D call TRBD1 (6 bases). Trimming cost V 2 bases and J 1 base, with 9 bases left between them. The CDR3 is 15 amino acids. Germline V gene sequence: CDR1 MGHDK, CDR2 SYGVNS. The CDR3 region is CASSEVRGAKNIQYF. In DNA form, the CDR3 reads TGTGCCAGCAGTGAAGTGAGGGGGGCCAAAAACATTCAGTACTTC.

A note on this clone: Different DNA sequences within this sample yield the same CDR3. The V gene is TRBV18, the J gene TRBJ2-3; tentative D call: TRBD2 (6 bases). Germline V CDR1 and CDR2: KGHSH, LQKENI. The CDR3 runs 14 residues. V gave up 3 bases and J gave up 2 bases, with 9 bases separating them. The DNA of the CDR3 is TGTGCCAGCTCACCCCGGGACTTCACAGATACGCAGTATTTT. It specifies CASSPRDFTDTQYF.

V gene TRBV4-1 combines with J gene TRBJ2-3; possibly TRBD2 for D (5 bases). The V end was cut by 4 bases, the J end by 1 base, with 15 bases between. Germline-derived CDR1 and CDR2 are MGHRA and YSYEKL. This CDR3 is built from 16 residues. CDR3 sequence (DNA): TGCGCCAGCAGCCCCACGGACTCCAGAGGCACAGATACGCAGTATTTT. This translates into CASSPTDSRGTDTQYF.